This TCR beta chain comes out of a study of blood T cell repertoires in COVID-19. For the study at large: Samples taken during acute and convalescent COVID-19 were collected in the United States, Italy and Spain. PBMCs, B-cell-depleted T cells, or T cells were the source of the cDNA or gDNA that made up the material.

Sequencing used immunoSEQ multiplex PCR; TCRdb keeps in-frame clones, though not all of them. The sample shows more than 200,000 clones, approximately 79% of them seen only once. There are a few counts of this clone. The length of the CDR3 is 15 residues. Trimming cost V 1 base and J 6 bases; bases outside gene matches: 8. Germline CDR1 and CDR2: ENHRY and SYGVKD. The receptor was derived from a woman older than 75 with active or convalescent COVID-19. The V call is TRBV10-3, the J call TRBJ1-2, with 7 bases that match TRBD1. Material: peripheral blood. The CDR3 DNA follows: TGTGCCATCAGTGAGTACCACAGGGGAAGAGATGGCTACACCTTC. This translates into CAISEYHRGRDGYTF.